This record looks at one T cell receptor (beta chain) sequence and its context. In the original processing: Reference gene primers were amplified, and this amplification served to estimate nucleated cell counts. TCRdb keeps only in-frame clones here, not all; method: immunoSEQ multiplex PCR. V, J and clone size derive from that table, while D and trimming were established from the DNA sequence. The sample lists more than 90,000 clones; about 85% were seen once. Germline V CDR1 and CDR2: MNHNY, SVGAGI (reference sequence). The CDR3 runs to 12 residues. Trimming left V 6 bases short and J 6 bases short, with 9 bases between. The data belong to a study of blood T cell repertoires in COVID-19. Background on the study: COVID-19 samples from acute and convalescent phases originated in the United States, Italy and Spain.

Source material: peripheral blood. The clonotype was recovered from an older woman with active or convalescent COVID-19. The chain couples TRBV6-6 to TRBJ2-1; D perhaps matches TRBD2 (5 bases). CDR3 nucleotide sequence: TGTGCCAGCAGAAGGGAGTCCAATGAGCAGTTCTTC. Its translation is CASRRESNEQFF.